This T cell receptor (beta chain) was sequenced in a study of blood T cell repertoires in COVID-19. Study as a whole: Acute-phase and convalescent COVID-19 samples originated in the United States, Italy and Spain.

The V and J ends lost 8 bases and 2 bases respectively, with 12 bases between them. The CDR3 is made up of 13 amino acids. Germline V CDR1 and CDR2: MNHEY, SVGAGI. Per the original methods: Counts of nucleated cells, estimated from reference gene primer amplification, were obtained. TCRdb's table, derived via immunoSEQ multiplex PCR, lists solely in-frame clones and lacks some. V, J and clone size are those of that table, while D and trimming were read from the DNA. The sample holds 200,000 to 250,000 clones; more than 75% are singletons and the top ten take 7% to 10%. This clonotype originated in a woman of 80 years or more with COVID-19, enrolled during active disease. Sequenced sample: peripheral blood. The chain links TRBV6-5 to TRBJ1-1, with D unclear. CDR3 amino acids: CASRLWPNTEAFF. In nucleotides, the CDR3 is TGTGCCAGCCGATTGTGGCCCAACACTGAAGCTTTCTTT.